The 6 T cell receptor beta chains listed next were all sequenced from one sample in a study of T cell repertoires in cytomegalovirus infection. Via MiXCR, TCRdb re-called the reads, giving one row per CDR3 protein. The sample includes under 300,000 distinct CDR3 sequences, approximately 17% of them seen just once. Sequenced input: CD8+ T cells from PBMCs. These receptors were taken from a human donor in good health (CMV status not recorded). Some clones in this sample may be carry-over from other donors' samples.

The chain employs TRBV29-1 and TRBJ2-7; no clear D gene. CDR1 SQVTM and CDR2 ANQGSEA come from the germline V gene. The germline V and J ends were trimmed by 5 bases and 3 bases, with 8 bases remaining between them. The CDR3 runs 11 residues. The CDR3 DNA sequence: TGCAGCGTTACATGGGGCTACGAGCAGTACTTC. Its translation is CSVTWGYEQYF.

This clonotype was detected only a few times. J is TRBJ2-7 and V is TRBV12-3 or TRBV12-4; no definite D call. The CDR3 runs to 14 residues. V was clipped by 2 bases and J by 0 bases, with 8 bases between them. The CDR3 DNA reads TGTGCCAGCAGTTTAAGGCCCAGCTCCTACGAGCAGTACTTC. This codes for CASSLRPSSYEQYF.

This clonotype has just one count. The chain combines TRBV6-6 with TRBJ2-1, with TRBD1 identical over 8 bases. Trimming at V came to 2 bases and at J to 7 bases, leaving 7 bases not matched to a gene. Germline loops: CDR1 MNHNY, CDR2 SVGAGI (reference sequence). The CDR3 sequence is 15 residues long. CDR3 residues: CASSYLQGAGNEQFF. CDR3 DNA: TGTGCCAGCAGTTACCTTCAGGGGGCTGGGAATGAGCAGTTCTTC.

This chain links TRBV5-5 with TRBJ1-2; 8 bases map to TRBD1. Germline CDR1 reads SGHKS; CDR2 reads YYEKEE (reference sequence). J lost 3 bases, V lost 4 bases, and 8 bases had no gene match. The CDR3 sequence is 15 residues long. DNA of the CDR3: TGTGCCAGCAGCCAGACAGGGGTTGGAGACTATGGCTACACCTTC. It specifies CASSQTGVGDYGYTF.

This clonotype appeared many times. The J gene is TRBJ2-7, the V gene TRBV28; a weak D match, TRBD1 (6 bases). The CDR3 has 14 residues. With 8 bases removed from V and 1 base from J, the gap between germline ends came to 15 bases. Germline V gene sequence: CDR1 MDHEN, CDR2 SYDVKM. Written as DNA, the CDR3 is TGTGCCAGCGAGGAACAGGGATTTTCCTACGAGCAGTACTTC. Translation gives CASEEQGFSYEQYF.

V is TRBV5-5 and J is TRBJ2-1; possibly TRBD2 for D (5 bases). The V gene lost 6 bases and the J gene lost 4 bases, with 17 bases spanning the gap. The CDR3 is 15 amino acids. Germline V gene data show CDR1 as SGHKS and CDR2 as YYEKEE (reference sequence). CDR3 nucleotides: TGTGCCAGCACCCAACCGGCCCCGGGGTACAATGAGCAGTTCTTC. Translation gives CASTQPAPGYNEQFF.